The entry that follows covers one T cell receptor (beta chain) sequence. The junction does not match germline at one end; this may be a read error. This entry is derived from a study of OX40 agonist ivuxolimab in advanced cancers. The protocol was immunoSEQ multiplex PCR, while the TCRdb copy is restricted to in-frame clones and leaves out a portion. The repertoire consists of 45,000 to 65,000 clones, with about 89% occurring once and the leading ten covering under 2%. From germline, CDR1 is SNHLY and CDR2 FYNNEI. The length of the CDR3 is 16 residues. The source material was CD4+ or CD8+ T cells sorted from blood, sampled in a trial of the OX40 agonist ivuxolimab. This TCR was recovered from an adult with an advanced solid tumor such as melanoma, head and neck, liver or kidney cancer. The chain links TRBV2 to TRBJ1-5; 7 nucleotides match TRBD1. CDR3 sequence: CASSDPGTADISSPDF. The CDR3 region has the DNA TGTGCCAGCAGTGACCCCGGGACAGCGGACATCTCTTCCCCTGATTTT.